Listed below are T cell receptor beta chains from one sample, sequenced in a study of cytomegalovirus exposure and HLA in healthy donors. Repertoires were generated with immunoSEQ multiplex PCR, while TCRdb's copy carries only in-frame clones and drops some. The table lists 90,000 or so clones, 85% of them singletons, with 20% to 25% in the top ten. Sequencing was performed on PBMCs. All receptors derive from a man younger than 35 in good health and CMV-seropositive. CDR3s include the opening cysteine and the closing phenylalanine or tryptophan. A D gene is named only where the DNA matches it firmly. The size field is filled for only some rows; it gives once, few, many or a size class.

d_call: NA; v_call: TRBV30; j_call: TRBJ1-4; clone_size: NA; cdr3_aa: CAWKRGSNEKLFF
d_call: TRBD2; v_call: TRBV7-3; j_call: TRBJ2-3; clone_size: NA; cdr3_aa: CASSLIAGGSTDTQYF
d_call: NA; v_call: TRBV6-6; j_call: TRBJ2-7; clone_size: medium-sized; cdr3_aa: CASSYHTSWGLNEQYF
d_call: NA; v_call: TRBV5-5; j_call: TRBJ2-7; clone_size: NA; cdr3_aa: CASSLGSYYEQYF
d_call: TRBD2; v_call: TRBV19; j_call: TRBJ2-5; clone_size: NA; cdr3_aa: CASSTPGGAGGETQYF
d_call: TRBD2; v_call: TRBV5-4; j_call: TRBJ2-3; clone_size: NA; cdr3_aa: CASSISGLTDTQYF
d_call: TRBD2; v_call: TRBV6-5; j_call: TRBJ2-3; clone_size: NA; cdr3_aa: CASNLAGVGDTQYF
d_call: NA; v_call: TRBV12-2; j_call: TRBJ1-1; clone_size: NA; cdr3_aa: CASRLGGTDPEAFF
d_call: TRBD1; v_call: TRBV12-5; j_call: TRBJ2-5; clone_size: NA; cdr3_aa: CASGQTGFETQYF
d_call: TRBD1; v_call: TRBV6-6; j_call: TRBJ2-5; clone_size: once; cdr3_aa: CASSRGQLPQETQYF
d_call: NA; v_call: TRBV5-1; j_call: TRBJ1-5; clone_size: NA; cdr3_aa: CASTMGAQGGQPQHF
d_call: TRBD2; v_call: TRBV6-1; j_call: TRBJ2-3; clone_size: NA; cdr3_aa: CASSEARGTSGRSAQYF
d_call: NA; v_call: TRBV4-1; j_call: TRBJ2-7; clone_size: few; cdr3_aa: CASSVFGQEQYF
d_call: NA; v_call: TRBV30; j_call: TRBJ1-3; clone_size: once; cdr3_aa: CAWARDFSGNTIYF
d_call: NA; v_call: TRBV19; j_call: TRBJ2-3; clone_size: NA; cdr3_aa: CASSIRGSDTQYF
d_call: TRBD2; v_call: TRBV10-2; j_call: TRBJ2-1; clone_size: NA; cdr3_aa: CASSAPSGRDEQFF
d_call: TRBD1; v_call: TRBV5-6; j_call: TRBJ1-5; clone_size: once; cdr3_aa: CASSSGQGNQPQHF
d_call: NA; v_call: TRBV30; j_call: TRBJ1-4; clone_size: NA; cdr3_aa: CACLERDEKLFF
d_call: TRBD2; v_call: TRBV5-1; j_call: TRBJ2-5; clone_size: NA; cdr3_aa: CASSRGGPGGETQYF
d_call: TRBD2; v_call: TRBV7-3; j_call: TRBJ2-1; clone_size: NA; cdr3_aa: CASSSEGLAGVHEQFF
d_call: NA; v_call: TRBV29-1; j_call: TRBJ2-1; clone_size: NA; cdr3_aa: CSVDGIATHYNEQFF
d_call: TRBD2; v_call: TRBV19; j_call: TRBJ2-1; clone_size: NA; cdr3_aa: CASSRAGRTYNEQFF
d_call: TRBD2; v_call: TRBV28; j_call: TRBJ2-3; clone_size: NA; cdr3_aa: CASNILAERADTQYF
d_call: NA; v_call: TRBV28; j_call: TRBJ2-7; clone_size: NA; cdr3_aa: CASSLFSRTLDYEQYF
d_call: TRBD1; v_call: TRBV2; j_call: TRBJ1-2; clone_size: few; cdr3_aa: CASRIGTGGFPGYTF
d_call: NA; v_call: TRBV5-1; j_call: TRBJ1-4; clone_size: NA; cdr3_aa: CASSLEGFLGEKLFF
d_call: TRBD1; v_call: TRBV30; j_call: TRBJ1-1; clone_size: NA; cdr3_aa: CAWMDRAGTEAFF
d_call: TRBD1; v_call: TRBV5-1; j_call: TRBJ2-1; clone_size: NA; cdr3_aa: CASSRDRYGEQFF
d_call: NA; v_call: TRBV9; j_call: TRBJ1-1; clone_size: NA; cdr3_aa: CASSVVRGYTEAFF
d_call: TRBD2; v_call: TRBV2; j_call: TRBJ2-5; clone_size: NA; cdr3_aa: CASRPEGLAGVVQYF
d_call: NA; v_call: TRBV2; j_call: TRBJ2-7; clone_size: NA; cdr3_aa: CASRRSQTEQQYF
d_call: NA; v_call: TRBV21-1; j_call: TRBJ2-3; clone_size: NA; cdr3_aa: CASKRGGEDTDTQYF
d_call: NA; v_call: TRBV28; j_call: TRBJ1-1; clone_size: NA; cdr3_aa: CASSSQGTAFF
d_call: NA; v_call: TRBV28; j_call: TRBJ2-3; clone_size: once; cdr3_aa: CASSAHREGTDTQYF
d_call: NA; v_call: TRBV14; j_call: TRBJ2-5; clone_size: NA; cdr3_aa: CASSQSSETQYF
d_call: NA; v_call: TRBV27; j_call: TRBJ1-1; clone_size: NA; cdr3_aa: CASSLQGSTEAFF
d_call: TRBD2; v_call: TRBV19; j_call: TRBJ2-3; clone_size: NA; cdr3_aa: CASNPPGVGTSGSDTQYF
d_call: TRBD1; v_call: TRBV10-3; j_call: TRBJ2-2; clone_size: NA; cdr3_aa: CAITAGTGNTGELFF
d_call: NA; v_call: TRBV6-1; j_call: TRBJ2-3; clone_size: NA; cdr3_aa: CASGDGRRNTQYF
d_call: TRBD2; v_call: TRBV19; j_call: TRBJ2-5; clone_size: NA; cdr3_aa: CASSIGEVSGRPRETQYF
d_call: NA; v_call: TRBV7-2; j_call: TRBJ2-3; clone_size: NA; cdr3_aa: CASSLGKTLGTDTQYF
d_call: TRBD1; v_call: TRBV5-6; j_call: TRBJ1-5; clone_size: NA; cdr3_aa: CASSMGQGVREPQHF